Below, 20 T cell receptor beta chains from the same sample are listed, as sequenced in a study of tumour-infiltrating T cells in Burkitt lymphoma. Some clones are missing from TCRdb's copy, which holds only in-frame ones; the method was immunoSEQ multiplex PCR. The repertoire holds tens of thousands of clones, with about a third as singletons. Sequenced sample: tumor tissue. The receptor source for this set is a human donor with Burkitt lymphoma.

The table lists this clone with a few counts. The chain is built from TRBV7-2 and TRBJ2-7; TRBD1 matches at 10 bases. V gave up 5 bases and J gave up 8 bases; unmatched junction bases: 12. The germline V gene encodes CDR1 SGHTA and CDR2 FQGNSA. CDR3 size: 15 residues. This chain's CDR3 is CASSPTGTGVRKQYF. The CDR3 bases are TGTGCCAGCAGCCCCACCGGGACAGGGGTACGAAAGCAGTACTTC.

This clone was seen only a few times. CDR3 amino acids: CASSLGRLSGANVLTF. CDR3 sequence (DNA): TGCGCCAGCAGCTTAGGACGCCTCTCTGGGGCCAACGTCCTGACTTTC. The chain combines TRBV5-1 with TRBJ2-6; D is uncertain. Germline assignment: CDR1 SGHRS and CDR2 YFSETQ. The V end lost 2 bases, the J end lost 0 bases, and 9 bases lay between the germline ends. The CDR3 contains 16 residues.

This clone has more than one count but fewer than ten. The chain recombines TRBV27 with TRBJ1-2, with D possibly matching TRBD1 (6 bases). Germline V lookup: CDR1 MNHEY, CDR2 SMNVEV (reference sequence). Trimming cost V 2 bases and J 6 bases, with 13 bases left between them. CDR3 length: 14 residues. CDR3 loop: CASSLVAGGHGYTF. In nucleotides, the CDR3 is TGTGCCAGCAGTTTAGTTGCCGGGGGCCATGGCTACACCTTC.

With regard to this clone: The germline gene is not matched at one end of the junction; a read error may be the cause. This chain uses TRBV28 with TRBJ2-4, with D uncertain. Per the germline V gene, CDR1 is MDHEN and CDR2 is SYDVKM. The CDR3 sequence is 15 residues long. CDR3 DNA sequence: TGTGCTAGCACCCCAGTAATGGTAGGTGCGAACATTCAGTACTTC. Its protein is CASTPVMVGANIQYF. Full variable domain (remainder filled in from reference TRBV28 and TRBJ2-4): DVKVTQSSRYLVKRTGEKVFLECVQDMDHENMFWYRQDPGLGLRLIYFSYDVKMKEKGDIPEGYSVSREKKERFSLILESASTNQTSMYLCASTPVMVGANIQYFGAGTRLSVL.

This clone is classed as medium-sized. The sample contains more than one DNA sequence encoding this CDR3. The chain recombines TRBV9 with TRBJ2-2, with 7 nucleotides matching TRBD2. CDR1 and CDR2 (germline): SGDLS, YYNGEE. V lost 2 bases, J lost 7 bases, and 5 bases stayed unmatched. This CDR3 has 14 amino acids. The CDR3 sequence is CASSVDGGDGELFF. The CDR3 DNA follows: TGTGCCAGCAGCGTGGATGGGGGGGACGGGGAGCTGTTTTTT.

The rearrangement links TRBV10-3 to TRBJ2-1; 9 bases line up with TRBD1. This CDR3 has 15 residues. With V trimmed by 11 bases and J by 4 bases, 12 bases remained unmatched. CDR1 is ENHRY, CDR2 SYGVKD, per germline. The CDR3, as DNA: TGTGCCGCCAGACAGGGGGGGACTACGTACAATGAGCAGTTCTTC. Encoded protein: CAARQGGTTYNEQFF.

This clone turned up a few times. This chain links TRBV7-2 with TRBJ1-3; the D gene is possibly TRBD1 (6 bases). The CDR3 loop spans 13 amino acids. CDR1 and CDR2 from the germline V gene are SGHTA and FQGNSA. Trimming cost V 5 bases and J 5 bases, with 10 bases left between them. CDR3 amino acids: CASSPGERNTIYF. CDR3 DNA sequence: TGTGCCAGCAGCCCAGGGGAAAGAAACACCATATATTTT.

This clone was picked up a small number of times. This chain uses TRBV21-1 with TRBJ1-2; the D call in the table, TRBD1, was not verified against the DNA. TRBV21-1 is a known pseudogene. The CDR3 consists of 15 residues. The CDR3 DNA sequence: TGTGCCAGCAGAAAAGGTAGGACAGGGGGCTTTGGCTACACCTTC. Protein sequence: CASRKGRTGGFGYTF.

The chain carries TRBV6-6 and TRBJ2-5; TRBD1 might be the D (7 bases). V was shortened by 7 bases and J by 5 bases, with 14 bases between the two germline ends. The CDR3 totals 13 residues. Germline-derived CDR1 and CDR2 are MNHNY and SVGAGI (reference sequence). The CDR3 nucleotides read TGTGCCAGCACCCCACCAGGGGGGGAGACCCAGTACTTC. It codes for CASTPPGGETQYF.

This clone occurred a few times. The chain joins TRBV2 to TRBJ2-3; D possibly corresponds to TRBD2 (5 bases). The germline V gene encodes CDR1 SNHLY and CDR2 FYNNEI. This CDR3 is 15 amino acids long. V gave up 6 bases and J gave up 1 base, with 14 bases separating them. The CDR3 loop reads CASRGLLAGTDTQYF. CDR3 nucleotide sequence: TGTGCCAGCAGGGGGTTGCTAGCCGGCACAGATACGCAGTATTTT.

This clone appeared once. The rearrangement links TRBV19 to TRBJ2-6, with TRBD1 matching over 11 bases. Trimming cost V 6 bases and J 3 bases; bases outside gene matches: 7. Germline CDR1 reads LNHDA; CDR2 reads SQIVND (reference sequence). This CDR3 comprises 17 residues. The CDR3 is CASSLGQGALGANVLTF. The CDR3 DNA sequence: TGTGCCAGTAGCCTTGGACAGGGGGCGCTTGGGGCCAACGTCCTGACTTTC.

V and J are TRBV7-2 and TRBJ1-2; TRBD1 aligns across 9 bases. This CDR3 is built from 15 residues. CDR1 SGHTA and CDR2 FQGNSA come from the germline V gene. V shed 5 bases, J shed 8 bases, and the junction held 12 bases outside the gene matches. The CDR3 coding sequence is TGTGCCAGCAGCCGGGACAGGGAAGGGAATGGAGGCTACACCTTC. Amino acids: CASSRDREGNGGYTF.

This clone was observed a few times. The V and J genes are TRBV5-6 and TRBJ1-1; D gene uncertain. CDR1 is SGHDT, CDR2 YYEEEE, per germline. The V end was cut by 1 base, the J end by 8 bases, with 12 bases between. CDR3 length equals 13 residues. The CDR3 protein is CASSLTGQAEAFF. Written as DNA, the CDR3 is TGTGCCAGCAGCTTGACTGGGCAGGCGGAAGCTTTCTTT.

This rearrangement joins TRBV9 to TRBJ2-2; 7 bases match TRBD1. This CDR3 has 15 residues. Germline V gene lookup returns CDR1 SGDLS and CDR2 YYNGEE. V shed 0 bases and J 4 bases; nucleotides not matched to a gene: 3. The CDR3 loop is CASSVEGAGTGELFF. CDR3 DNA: TGTGCCAGCAGCGTAGAGGGGGCTGGCACCGGGGAGCTGTTTTTT.

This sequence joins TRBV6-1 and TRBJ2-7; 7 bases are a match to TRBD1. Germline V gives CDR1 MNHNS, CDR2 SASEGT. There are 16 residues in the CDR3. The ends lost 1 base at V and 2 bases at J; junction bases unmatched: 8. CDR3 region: CASSEGVTGTAYEQYF. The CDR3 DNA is TGTGCCAGCAGTGAAGGGGTGACAGGGACCGCCTACGAGCAGTACTTC.

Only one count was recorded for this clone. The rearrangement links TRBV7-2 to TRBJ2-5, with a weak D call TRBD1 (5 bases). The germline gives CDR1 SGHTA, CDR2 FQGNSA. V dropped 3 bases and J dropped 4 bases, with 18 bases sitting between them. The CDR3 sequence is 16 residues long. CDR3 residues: CASSFNGAGSRETQYF. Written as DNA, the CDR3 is TGTGCCAGCAGCTTCAATGGAGCAGGGTCGAGAGAGACCCAGTACTTC. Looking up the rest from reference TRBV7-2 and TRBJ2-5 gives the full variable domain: GAGVSQSPSNKVTEKGKDVELRCDPISGHTALYWYRQSLGQGLEFLIYFQGNSAPDKSGLPSDRFSAERTGGSVSTLTIQRTQQEDSAVYLCASSFNGAGSRETQYFGPGTRLLVL.

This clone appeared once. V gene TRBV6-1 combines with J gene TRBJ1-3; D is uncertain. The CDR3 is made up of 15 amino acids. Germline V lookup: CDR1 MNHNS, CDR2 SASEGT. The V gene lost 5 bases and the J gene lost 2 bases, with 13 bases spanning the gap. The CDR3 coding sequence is TGTGCCAGCAGTCCGACGGCGGTGGCTGGAAACACCATATATTTT. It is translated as CASSPTAVAGNTIYF.

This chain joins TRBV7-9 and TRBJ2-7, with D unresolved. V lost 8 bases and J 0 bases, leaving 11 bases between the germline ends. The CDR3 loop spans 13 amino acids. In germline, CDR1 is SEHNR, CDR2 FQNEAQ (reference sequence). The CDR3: CASLKSGSYEQYF. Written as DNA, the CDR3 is TGTGCCAGCTTAAAGAGTGGCTCCTACGAGCAGTACTTC.

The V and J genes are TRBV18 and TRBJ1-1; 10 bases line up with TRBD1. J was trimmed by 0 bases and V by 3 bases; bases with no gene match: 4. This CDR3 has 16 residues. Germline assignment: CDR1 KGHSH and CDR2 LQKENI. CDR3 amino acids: CASSPGQGVVNTEAFF. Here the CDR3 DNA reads TGTGCCAGCTCACCCGGACAGGGGGTTGTGAACACTGAAGCTTTCTTT.

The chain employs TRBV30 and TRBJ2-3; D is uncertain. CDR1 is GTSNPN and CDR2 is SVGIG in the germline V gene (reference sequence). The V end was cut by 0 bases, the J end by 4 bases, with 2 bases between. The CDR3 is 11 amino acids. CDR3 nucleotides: TGTGCCTGGAGTGTATCAGATACGCAGTATTTT. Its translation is CAWSVSDTQYF. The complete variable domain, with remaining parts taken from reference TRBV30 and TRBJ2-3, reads SQTIHQWPATLVQPVGSPLSLECTVEGTSNPNLYWYRQAAGRGLQLLFYSVGIGQISSEVPQNLSASRPQDRQFILSSKKLLLSDSGFYLCAWSVSDTQYFGPGTRLTVL.